This T cell receptor (beta chain) was observed in a study of shared clonotypes between healthy human individuals. This CDR3 has 14 amino acids. Per the germline V gene, CDR1 is MNHEY and CDR2 is SMNVEV (reference sequence). The V gene end was trimmed by 6 bases and the J gene end by 3 bases; junction bases not matched to a gene: 5. Every one of the donors was a Caucasian adult that lived in Nashville, Tennessee. Authors' data handling: Junction-only sequences produced by ImmunoSEQ had no quality scores, so filtering differed. Libraries were prepared by immunoSEQ multiplex PCR; TCRdb keeps only in-frame clonotypes and omits some of them. V, J and clone size are taken as reported in that table, and D and trimming were inferred from the DNA itself. The table records over a million clones, about 96% of them present only once.

Material: naive CD4+ T cells sorted from blood. The subset here: CD45RA+ positively selected. This sequence was found in a man aged 30-40 years in good health. The rearrangement uses TRBV27 and TRBJ2-7; 10 nucleotides match TRBD2. In DNA, the CDR3 is TGTGCCAGCAGGAAGCGGGAGGGCCACTACGAGCAGTACTTC. This encodes CASRKREGHYEQYF.